This T cell receptor (beta chain) was sequenced during a study of blood T cells in healthy people across ages. Sample donors were healthy Caucasian individuals that came from Russia, aged about 6 to 100. Sample-barcoded 5' priming and a J-beta primer mix drove a second PCR of roughly 6 to 12 cycles. TCRdb used MiXCR to reprocess the 5' RACE reads, holding one entry per CDR3 protein. The table has roughly 1.7 million distinct CDR3 sequences, about 32% seen once. This clonotype was picked up a small number of times. This CDR3 region has 16 residues. Trimming at V came to 3 bases and at J to 7 bases, leaving 12 bases not matched to a gene. CDR1 and CDR2 (germline): DFQATT, SNEGSKA (reference sequence).

The chain combines TRBV20-1 with TRBJ2-2; TRBD1 matches at 9 bases. Sequencing was performed on blood. This TCR came from a woman under 40 in good health. CDR3 nucleotide sequence: TGCAGTGCTAGGGTCCGGGACAGGGATAAAGGCGGGGAGCTGTTTTTT. Protein product: CSARVRDRDKGGELFF.